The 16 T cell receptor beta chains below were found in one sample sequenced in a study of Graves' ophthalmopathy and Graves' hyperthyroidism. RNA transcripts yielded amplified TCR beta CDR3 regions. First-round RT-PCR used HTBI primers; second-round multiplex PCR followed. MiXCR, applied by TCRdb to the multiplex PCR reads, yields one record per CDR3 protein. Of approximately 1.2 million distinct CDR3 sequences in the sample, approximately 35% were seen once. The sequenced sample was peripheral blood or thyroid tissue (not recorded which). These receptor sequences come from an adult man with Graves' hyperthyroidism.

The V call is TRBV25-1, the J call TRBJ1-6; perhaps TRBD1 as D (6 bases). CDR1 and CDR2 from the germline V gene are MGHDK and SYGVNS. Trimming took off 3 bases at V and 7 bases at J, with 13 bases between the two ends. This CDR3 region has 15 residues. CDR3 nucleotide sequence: TGTGCCAGCAGTGAGTCCACAGGGAGAAATTCACCCCTCCACTTT. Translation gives CASSESTGRNSPLHF.

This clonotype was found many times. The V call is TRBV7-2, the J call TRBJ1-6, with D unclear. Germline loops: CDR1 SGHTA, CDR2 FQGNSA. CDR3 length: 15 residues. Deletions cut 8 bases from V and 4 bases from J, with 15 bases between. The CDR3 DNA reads TGTGCCAGCCGATTAGGTGCGCAGTATAATTCACCCCTCCACTTT. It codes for CASRLGAQYNSPLHF.

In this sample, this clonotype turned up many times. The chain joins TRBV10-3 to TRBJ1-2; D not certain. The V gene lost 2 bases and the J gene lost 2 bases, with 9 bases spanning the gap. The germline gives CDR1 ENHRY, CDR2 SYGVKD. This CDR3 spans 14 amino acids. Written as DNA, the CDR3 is TGTGCCATCAGTGAGATAAAAGGGAACTATGGCTACACCTTC. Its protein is CAISEIKGNYGYTF.

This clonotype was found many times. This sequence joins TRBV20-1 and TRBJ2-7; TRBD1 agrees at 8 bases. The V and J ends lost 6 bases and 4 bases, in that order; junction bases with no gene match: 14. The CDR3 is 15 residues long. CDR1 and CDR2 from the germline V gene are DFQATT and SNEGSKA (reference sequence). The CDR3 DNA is TGCAGTGCGACGGACAGGGCGCTATCTGGATACGAGCAGTACTTC. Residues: CSATDRALSGYEQYF.

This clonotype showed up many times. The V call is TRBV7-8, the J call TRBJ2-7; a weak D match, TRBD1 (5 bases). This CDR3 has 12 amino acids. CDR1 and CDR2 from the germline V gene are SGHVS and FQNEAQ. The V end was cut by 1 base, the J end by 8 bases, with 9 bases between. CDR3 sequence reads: CASSLGGVKQYF. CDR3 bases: TGTGCCAGCAGCTTAGGGGGCGTCAAGCAGTACTTC.

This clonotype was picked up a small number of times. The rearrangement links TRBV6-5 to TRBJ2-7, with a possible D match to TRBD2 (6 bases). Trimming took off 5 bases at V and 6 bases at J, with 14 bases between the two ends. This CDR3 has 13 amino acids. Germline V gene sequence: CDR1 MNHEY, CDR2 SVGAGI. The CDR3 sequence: CASSQFRGFEQYF. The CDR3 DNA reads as TGTGCCAGCAGTCAGTTCCGGGGGTTCGAGCAGTACTTC.

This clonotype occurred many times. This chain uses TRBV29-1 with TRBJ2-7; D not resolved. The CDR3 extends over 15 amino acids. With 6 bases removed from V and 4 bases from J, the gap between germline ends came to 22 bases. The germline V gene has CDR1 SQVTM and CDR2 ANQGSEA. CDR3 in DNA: TGCAGCGTGAACAAAGTGGGGTTGGACCCATACGAGCAGTACTTC. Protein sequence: CSVNKVGLDPYEQYF.

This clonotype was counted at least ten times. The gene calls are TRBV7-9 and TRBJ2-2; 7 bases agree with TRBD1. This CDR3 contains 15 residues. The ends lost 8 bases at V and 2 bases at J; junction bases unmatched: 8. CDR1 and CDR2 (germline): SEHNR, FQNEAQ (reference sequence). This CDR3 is CASYPDRKNTGELFF. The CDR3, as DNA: TGTGCCAGCTATCCGGACAGGAAAAACACCGGGGAGCTGTTTTTT.

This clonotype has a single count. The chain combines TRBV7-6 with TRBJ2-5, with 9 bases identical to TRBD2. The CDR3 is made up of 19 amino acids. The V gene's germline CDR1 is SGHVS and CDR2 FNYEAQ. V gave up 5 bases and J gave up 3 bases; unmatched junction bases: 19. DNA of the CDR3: TGTGCCAGCAGCCCGACCCAACAGGGAAGGGTAGCGGGGGAAGAGACCCAGTACTTC. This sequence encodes CASSPTQQGRVAGEETQYF.

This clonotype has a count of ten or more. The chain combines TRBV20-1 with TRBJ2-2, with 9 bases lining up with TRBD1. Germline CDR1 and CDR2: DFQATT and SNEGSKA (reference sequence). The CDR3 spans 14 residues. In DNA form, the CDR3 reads TGCGGGGGACAGGGCGTATTATATACCGGGGAGCTGTTTTTT. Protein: CGGQGVLYTGELFF.

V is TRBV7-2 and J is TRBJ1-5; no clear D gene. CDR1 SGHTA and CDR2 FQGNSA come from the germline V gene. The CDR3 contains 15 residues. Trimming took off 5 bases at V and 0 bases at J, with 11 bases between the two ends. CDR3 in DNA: TGTGCCAGCAGCCCCCATGGGAATAGCAATCAGCCCCAGCATTTT. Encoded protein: CASSPHGNSNQPQHF.

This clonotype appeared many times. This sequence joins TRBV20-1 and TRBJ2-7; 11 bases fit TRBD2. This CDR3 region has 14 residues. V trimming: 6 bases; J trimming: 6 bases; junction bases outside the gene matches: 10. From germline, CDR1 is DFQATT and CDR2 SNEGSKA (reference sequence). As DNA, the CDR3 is TGCAGTGCCCATACGACTAGCGGGACACTCGAGCAGTACTTC. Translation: CSAHTTSGTLEQYF.

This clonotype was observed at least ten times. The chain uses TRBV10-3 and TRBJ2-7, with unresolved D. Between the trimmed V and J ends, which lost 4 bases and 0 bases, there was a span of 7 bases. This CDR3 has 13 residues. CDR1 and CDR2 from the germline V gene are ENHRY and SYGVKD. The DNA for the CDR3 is TGTGCCATCAGTGTACAGAGCTCCTACGAGCAGTACTTC. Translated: CAISVQSSYEQYF.

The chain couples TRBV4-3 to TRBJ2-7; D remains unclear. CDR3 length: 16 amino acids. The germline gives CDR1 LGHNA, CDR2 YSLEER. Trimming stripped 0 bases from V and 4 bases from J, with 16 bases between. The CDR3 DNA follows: TGCGCCAGCAGCCAAGATTGGCCCCCTACCCTTTACGAGCAGTACTTC. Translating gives CASSQDWPPTLYEQYF.

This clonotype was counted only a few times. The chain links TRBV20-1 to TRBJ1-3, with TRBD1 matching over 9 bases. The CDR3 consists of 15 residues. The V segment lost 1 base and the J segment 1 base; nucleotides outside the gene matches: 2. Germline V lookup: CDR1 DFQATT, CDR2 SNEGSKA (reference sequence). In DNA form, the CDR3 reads TGCAGTGCTAGAGCTGGACAGGGGTCTGGAAACACCATATATTTT. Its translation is CSARAGQGSGNTIYF.

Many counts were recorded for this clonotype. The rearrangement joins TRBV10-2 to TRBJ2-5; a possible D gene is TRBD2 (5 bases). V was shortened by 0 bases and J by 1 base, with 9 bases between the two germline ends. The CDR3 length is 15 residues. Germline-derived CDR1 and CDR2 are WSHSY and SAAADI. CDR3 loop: CASSESAGGQETQYF. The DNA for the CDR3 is TGCGCCAGCAGTGAGTCGGCGGGCGGCCAAGAGACCCAGTACTTC.